The clone carrying this T cell receptor (beta chain) was picked up a small number of times. Its antigen is currently unknown. The data were taken from a study of cytomegalovirus exposure and HLA in healthy donors. Study-level findings and limits: In a later analysis, most CMV-associated TCR beta chains appeared HLA-restricted.

Vbeta (60) and Jbeta (13) primers were used in the PCR. Clones were read by immunoSEQ multiplex PCR, and TCRdb kept only the in-frame ones, dropping some. The table includes around 150,000 clones, about 74% detected once. The sequence derives from a middle-aged man in good health and CMV-seronegative. The sample comprised PBMCs.

This CDR3 is CASSQDNDLSRDGYTF. CDR3 nucleotide sequence: TGCGCCAGCAGCCAAGATAACGACCTGTCCAGGGATGGCTACACCTTC. V and J are TRBV4-3 and TRBJ1-2; the D gene is possibly TRBD1 (5 bases). Between the trimmed V and J ends, which lost 0 bases and 6 bases, there was a span of 17 bases. CDR1 and CDR2 from the germline V gene are LGHNA and YSLEER. This CDR3 spans 16 amino acids.